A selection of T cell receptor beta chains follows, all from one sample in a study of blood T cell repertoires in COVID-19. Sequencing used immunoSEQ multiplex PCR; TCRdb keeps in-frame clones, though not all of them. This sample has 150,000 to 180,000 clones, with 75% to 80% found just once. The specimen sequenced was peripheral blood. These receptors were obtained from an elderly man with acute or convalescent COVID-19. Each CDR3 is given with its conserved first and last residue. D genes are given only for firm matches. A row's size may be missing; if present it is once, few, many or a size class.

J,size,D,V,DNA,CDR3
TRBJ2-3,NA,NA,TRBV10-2,TGCGCCAGCAGTGTCAGGGGTAGCACAGATACGCAGTATTTT,CASSVRGSTDTQYF
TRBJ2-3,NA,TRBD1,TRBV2,TGTGCCAGCAGAGCCAGACGGACAGGGGGATTCACAGATACGCAGTATTTT,CASRARRTGGFTDTQYF
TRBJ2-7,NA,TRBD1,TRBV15,TGTGCCACCAGCAGAGATCAGGGGGCAGGGAGCTACGAGCAGTACTTC,CATSRDQGAGSYEQYF
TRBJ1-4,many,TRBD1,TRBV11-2,TGTGCCAGCAGCTTCCAGGGGGCCCTTGAAAAACTGTTTTTT,CASSFQGALEKLFF
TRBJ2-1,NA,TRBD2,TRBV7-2,TGTGCCAGCAGCCGTGAAACCGGGACTAGCGGATACAATGAGCAGTTCTTC,CASSRETGTSGYNEQFF
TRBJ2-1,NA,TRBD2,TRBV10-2,TGCGCCAGCAGCGTGACTAGCGGACATAATGAGCAGTTCTTC,CASSVTSGHNEQFF
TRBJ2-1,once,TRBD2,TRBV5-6,TGTGCCAGCAGCCGCGGACTAGCGGGGGGGAGCTCCTACAATGAGCAGTTCTTC,CASSRGLAGGSSYNEQFF
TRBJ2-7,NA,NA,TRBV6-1,TGTGCCAGCAGTGAATTTGTGACAGTAGACTACGAGCAGTACTTC,CASSEFVTVDYEQYF
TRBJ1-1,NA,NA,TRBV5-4,TGTGCCAGCAGCTTATGGGGGGCTGAAGCTTTCTTT,CASSLWGAEAFF
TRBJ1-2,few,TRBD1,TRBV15,TGTGCCACCAGCGATCGGGCTACAGGGGGGGGCTACACCTTC,CATSDRATGGGYTF
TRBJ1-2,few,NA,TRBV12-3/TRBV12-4,TGTGCCAGCGGGGCGGAGAACTATGGCTACACCTTC,CASGAENYGYTF
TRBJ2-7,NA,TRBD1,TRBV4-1,TGCGCCAGCAGCGAAGCACAGGGGGCTGTCAACGAGCAGTACTTC,CASSEAQGAVNEQYF
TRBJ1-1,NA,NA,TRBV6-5,TGTGCCAGCAGTTACGTGGGGGGAGCTTTCTTT,CASSYVGGAFF
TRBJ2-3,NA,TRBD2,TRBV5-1,TGCGCCAGCAGCTTGCTAGCGGGGCAAGGAACCGATACGCAGTATTTT,CASSLLAGQGTDTQYF
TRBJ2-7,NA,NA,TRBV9,TGTGCCAGCAGCGTAGGGCAGGGGACGACTACCTACGAGCAGTACTTC,CASSVGQGTTTYEQYF
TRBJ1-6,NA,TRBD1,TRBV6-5,TGTGCCAGCAGTTCGACAGGGTCCAATTCACCCCTCCACTTT,CASSSTGSNSPLHF